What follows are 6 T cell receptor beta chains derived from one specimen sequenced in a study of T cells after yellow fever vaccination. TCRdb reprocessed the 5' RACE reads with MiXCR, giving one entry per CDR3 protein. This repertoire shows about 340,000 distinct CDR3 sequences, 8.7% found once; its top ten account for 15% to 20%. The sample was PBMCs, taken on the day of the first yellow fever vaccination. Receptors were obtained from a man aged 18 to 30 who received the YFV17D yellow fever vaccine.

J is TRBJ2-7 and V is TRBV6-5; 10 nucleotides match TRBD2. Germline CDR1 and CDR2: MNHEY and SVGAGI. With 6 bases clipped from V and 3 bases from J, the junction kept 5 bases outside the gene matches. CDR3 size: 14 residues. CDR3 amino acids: CASRSSGGFYEQYV. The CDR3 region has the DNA TGTGCCAGCAGGTCTAGCGGGGGATTCTACGAGCAGTACGTC.

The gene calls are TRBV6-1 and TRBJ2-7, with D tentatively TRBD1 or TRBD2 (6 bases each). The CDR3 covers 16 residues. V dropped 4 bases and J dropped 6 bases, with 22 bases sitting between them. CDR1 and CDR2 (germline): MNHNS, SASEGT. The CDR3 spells CASSVVFAQGGFEQYF. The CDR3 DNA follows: TGTGCCAGCAGTGTAGTATTCGCACAGGGAGGCTTCGAGCAGTACTTC.

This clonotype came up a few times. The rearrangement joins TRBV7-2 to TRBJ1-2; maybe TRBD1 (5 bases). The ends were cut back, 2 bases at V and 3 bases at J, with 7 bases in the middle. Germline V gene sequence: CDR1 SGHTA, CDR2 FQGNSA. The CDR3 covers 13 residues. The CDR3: CASSLPQDYGYTF. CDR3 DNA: TGTGCCAGCAGCTTACCACAGGACTATGGCTACACCTTC.

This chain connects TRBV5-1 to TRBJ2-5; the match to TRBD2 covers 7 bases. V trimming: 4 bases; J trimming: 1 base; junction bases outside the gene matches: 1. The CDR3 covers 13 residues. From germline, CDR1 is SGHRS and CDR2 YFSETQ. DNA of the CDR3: TGCGCCAGCAGCGGGGGGGTCCAAGAGACCCAGTACTTC. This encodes CASSGGVQETQYF.

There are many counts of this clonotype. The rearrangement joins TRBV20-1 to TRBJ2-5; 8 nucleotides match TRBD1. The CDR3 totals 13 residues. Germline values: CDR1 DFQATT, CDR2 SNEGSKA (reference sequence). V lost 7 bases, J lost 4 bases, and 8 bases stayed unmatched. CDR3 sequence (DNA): TGCAGTGGAGTGAGGGGGACAGGAGAGACCCAGTACTTC. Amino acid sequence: CSGVRGTGETQYF.

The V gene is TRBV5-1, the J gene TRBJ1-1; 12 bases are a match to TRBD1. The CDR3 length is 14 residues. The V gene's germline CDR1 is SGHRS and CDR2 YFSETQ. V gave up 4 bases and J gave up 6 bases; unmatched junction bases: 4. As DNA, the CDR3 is TGCGCCAGCAGCCCACGGGACAGGGGGCCTGAAGCTTTCTTT. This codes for CASSPRDRGPEAFF.